Included here is one TCR beta chain sequence, with context. The antigen is not known. The data belong to a study of cytomegalovirus exposure and HLA in healthy donors. Healthy bone marrow donors supplied every sample. Study-wide points: A list of roughly 160 TCR beta chains associated with cytomegalovirus was given. A prior analysis recorded that most TCR beta V segments were productive about 87% or about 30% of the time.

Germline V gene sequence: CDR1 LNHDA, CDR2 SQIVND (reference sequence). CDR3 length: 15 amino acids. The ends lost 4 bases at V and 1 base at J; junction bases unmatched: 3. Both 60 Vbeta primers and 13 Jbeta primers went into the PCR. Clones were sequenced by immunoSEQ multiplex PCR, and TCRdb holds only the in-frame ones, with some missing. The sample contains hundreds of thousands of clones, more than 65% of which appear only once. Sequencing was carried out using PBMCs. This receptor was obtained from a man aged 18 to 29 in good health and CMV-seronegative. The gene calls are TRBV19 and TRBJ1-1, with 10 bases identical to TRBD1. DNA for the CDR3: TGTGCCAGTAGTAGACAGGGGGCTCGGAACACTGAAGCTTTCTTT. This sequence encodes CASSRQGARNTEAFF.